This T cell receptor (beta chain) is from a study of control samples from healthy donors and cancer patients. Germline CDR1 reads SQVTM; CDR2 reads ANQGSEA. The CDR3 totals 13 residues. V was pared by 3 bases and J by 3 bases, with 6 bases between. Method: immunoSEQ multiplex PCR; TCRdb's copy keeps in-frame clones and lacks some. The table lists 350,000 to 450,000 clones, roughly 90% of them singletons. This sequence originates from a man between 35 and 55 years old with head and neck cancer. Sequencing used PBMCs. The chain is built from TRBV29-1 and TRBJ2-6; D not certain. In DNA, the CDR3 is TGCAGCGTTGAGGTGGGTGGGGCCAACGTCCTGACTTTC. Its translation is CSVEVGGANVLTF.